The rows below give T cell receptor beta chains drawn from one sample of a study of lymphopenia after photon versus proton radiotherapy. Libraries were prepared by immunoSEQ multiplex PCR; TCRdb keeps only in-frame clonotypes and omits some of them. The sample has 150,000 or so clones; about 88% are singletons. The material was peripheral blood, obtained from a patient treated with photon-based radiotherapy. These receptors were collected from a man in his fifties or sixties with gastric cancer. The CDR3 runs from the conserved cysteine through the conserved F or W. Fields, in order: D gene, clone size, V gene, J gene, CDR3 DNA, CDR3 protein. The D gene is left open where the match is weak. Not every row has a clone size; where given, it reads once, few, many or a size class.

NA,NA,TRBV9,TRBJ2-7,TGTGCCAGCAGCCCCCAAGGTAGCGGACAGAAAGGGGGGCAGTACTTC,CASSPQGSGQKGGQYF
TRBD1,NA,TRBV4-3,TRBJ1-2,TGCGCCAGCAGCCGAGTGGGGACAGGCTATGGCTACACCTTC,CASSRVGTGYGYTF
NA,NA,TRBV7-9,TRBJ1-1,TGTGCCAGCAGCGGCCGTGGACAGTTGAACACTGAAGCTTTCTTT,CASSGRGQLNTEAFF
TRBD2,once,TRBV5-1,TRBJ2-2,TGCGCCAGCAGCTCACCTCGACTAGCGGGAGTCACCGGGGAGCTGTTTTTT,CASSSPRLAGVTGELFF
NA,NA,TRBV29-1,TRBJ1-3,TGCAGCGCAAGATCAGGGTCCGGAAACACCATATATTTT,CSARSGSGNTIYF
NA,NA,TRBV19,TRBJ1-1,TGTGCCAGTAGTATAGGGGTAGTCACTGAAGCTTTCTTT,CASSIGVVTEAFF
NA,NA,TRBV6-5,TRBJ2-1,TGTGCCAGCAGCCCACGCCCGGGACGTAGTGAGCAGTTCTTC,CASSPRPGRSEQFF
NA,NA,TRBV5-1,TRBJ1-4,TGCGCCAGCAGCTTGGCGCCGCTGGACGGGAATGAAAAACTGTTTTTT,CASSLAPLDGNEKLFF
TRBD2,NA,TRBV30,TRBJ2-1,TGTGCCTGGAGTTCCGGGACTAGCGGGAGAATGGATGAGCAGTTCTTC,CAWSSGTSGRMDEQFF
TRBD2,NA,TRBV30,TRBJ2-1,TGTGCCTGGAGTAGCGAAAGACTAGCAATCAATGAGCAGTTCTTC,CAWSSERLAINEQFF
TRBD1,NA,TRBV9,TRBJ1-5,TGTGCCAGCAGCCCCCACTCCGGGACAGGGGGGGATCAGCCCCAGCATTTT,CASSPHSGTGGDQPQHF
NA,NA,TRBV28,TRBJ1-5,TGTGCCAGCAGTTACGGGACAAGCAATCAGCCCCAGCATTTT,CASSYGTSNQPQHF
NA,NA,TRBV2,TRBJ2-5,TGTGCCAGCAGGGCTGAAGAGACCCAGTACTTC,CASRAEETQYF
TRBD2,NA,TRBV7-2,TRBJ2-3,TGTGCCAGCAGTCAAGGACTAGCGGGAGGAATCACAGATACGCAGTATTTT,CASSQGLAGGITDTQYF
TRBD1,NA,TRBV30,TRBJ1-1,TGTGCCGGCCGGGACAGGGGTGGCACTGAAGCTTTCTTT,CAGRDRGGTEAFF
NA,NA,TRBV7-2,TRBJ2-7,TGTGCCAGCAGCTTAAAGCAGAACGCCCACGAGCAGTACTTC,CASSLKQNAHEQYF
NA,NA,TRBV14,TRBJ2-1,TGTGCCAGCAGCCATAGATCCTACAATGAGCAGTTCTTC,CASSHRSYNEQFF
TRBD1,NA,TRBV14,TRBJ2-1,TGTGCCAGCAGCCAAGGGGGACAGCCATACAATGAGCAGTTCTTC,CASSQGGQPYNEQFF
TRBD1,NA,TRBV5-1,TRBJ2-2,TGCGCCAGCAGCTTAGAGGGACAGAAGAAGAACACCGGGGAGCTGTTTTTT,CASSLEGQKKNTGELFF
TRBD2,once,TRBV7-7,TRBJ2-2,TGTGCCAGCTCCCCCCTCGGACTAGCGCTGGCCGGGGAGCTGTTTTTT,CASSPLGLALAGELFF
NA,NA,TRBV11-2,TRBJ2-2,TGTGCCAGCAGCTTAGCCCTAAGAACCAGCACCGGGGAGCTGTTTTTT,CASSLALRTSTGELFF
TRBD2,once,TRBV11-2,TRBJ2-7,TGTGCCAGCAGTCCCGCCGGGACTAGCGGGTCCTACGAGCAGTACTTC,CASSPAGTSGSYEQYF
TRBD2,NA,TRBV14,TRBJ2-7,TGTGCCAGCAGCCAATCTAGCGGGATCCACTACGAGCAGTACTTC,CASSQSSGIHYEQYF
NA,few,TRBV6-5,TRBJ2-7,TGTGCCAGCAGTTACCTTGCCCGCTCGGGAGAGCAGTACTTC,CASSYLARSGEQYF
NA,NA,TRBV5-1,TRBJ2-4,TGCGCCAGAATCCCATCCAGGGAGGACATTCAGTACTTC,CARIPSREDIQYF
TRBD1,NA,TRBV18,TRBJ1-1,TGTGCCAGCTCGACAATCAGGGGGGAGGCTGAAGCTTTCTTT,CASSTIRGEAEAFF
NA,NA,TRBV28,TRBJ2-7,TGTGCCAGCAGTTTACGAACAGTCCCGATTCCCTACGAGCAGTACTTC,CASSLRTVPIPYEQYF
TRBD2,NA,TRBV27,TRBJ2-1,TGTGCCAGCAGCTCAGATCCGGGACTAGCGGAATACAATGAGCAGTTCTTC,CASSSDPGLAEYNEQFF
NA,NA,TRBV20-1,TRBJ2-7,TGCAGTCCCTACTACGCTTACGAGCAGTACTTC,CSPYYAYEQYF
TRBD1,NA,TRBV2,TRBJ2-7,TGTGCCAGCAGGGGACAGGGATCCTACGAGCAGTACTTC,CASRGQGSYEQYF
TRBD2,NA,TRBV6-1,TRBJ2-3,TGTGCCAGCCTACTTAGCGGGAGAGGAGATACGCAGTATTTT,CASLLSGRGDTQYF
TRBD2,NA,TRBV2,TRBJ2-1,TGTGCCAGCTATGGTCTAGCGGTGAACAATGAGCAGTTCTTC,CASYGLAVNNEQFF
NA,NA,TRBV18,TRBJ1-2,TGTGCCAGCTCACGCGGGGGGGACAATGGCTACACCTTC,CASSRGGDNGYTF
NA,few,TRBV28,TRBJ1-1,TGTGCCAGCCTTACCGGATCTGAAGCTTTCTTT,CASLTGSEAFF
TRBD2,once,TRBV5-1,TRBJ2-7,TGCGCCAGCAGCTTGGGGACTAGCGGGAGGGCCTACGAGCAGTACTTC,CASSLGTSGRAYEQYF
NA,NA,TRBV4-3,TRBJ2-3,TGCGCCAGCAGCCTACAGCTGGGAACGGGGCAGTATTTT,CASSLQLGTGQYF
TRBD1,once,TRBV11-1,TRBJ2-7,TGTGCCAGCAGCTTAGACCCCGGGACAGGGGTCGAGCAGTACTTC,CASSLDPGTGVEQYF
NA,NA,TRBV5-8,TRBJ2-3,TGTGCCAGCAGCTTGAGAGGGATGGCGGAGATACGCACAGATACGCAGTATTTT,CASSLRGMAEIRTDTQYF